These 7 T cell receptor beta chains originate from one sample sequenced in a study of OX40 agonist ivuxolimab in advanced cancers. The table came from immunoSEQ multiplex PCR; TCRdb's copy has only in-frame clones and leaves some out. Counted here are approximately 57,000 clones, 88% occurring once; the ten biggest clones make up over 8.5%. This sample comprised CD4+ or CD8+ T cells sorted from blood, obtained in a trial of the OX40 agonist ivuxolimab. These receptors came from an adult with an advanced solid tumor such as melanoma, head and neck, liver or kidney cancer.

V is TRBV27 and J is TRBJ2-5; the match to TRBD1 covers 9 bases. This CDR3 has 14 amino acids. The J segment lost 5 bases and the V segment lost 6 bases, leaving 7 bases of the junction unmatched. CDR1 and CDR2 from the germline V gene are MNHEY and SMNVEV (reference sequence). The chain's CDR3 is CASRITGGWETQYF. DNA for the CDR3: TGTGCCAGCAGGATCACAGGGGGCTGGGAGACCCAGTACTTC.

This chain joins TRBV19 and TRBJ1-2; D perhaps matches TRBD1 (5 bases). The CDR3 is made up of 14 amino acids. V was shortened by 5 bases and J by 4 bases, with 14 bases between the two germline ends. Germline values: CDR1 LNHDA, CDR2 SQIVND (reference sequence). The CDR3 DNA is TGTGCCAGTAGTCCCGGGGCAATAGGCTATGGCTACACCTTC. This sequence encodes CASSPGAIGYGYTF.

The chain recombines TRBV4-3 with TRBJ2-1; TRBD2 might be the D (6 bases). The germline V gene encodes CDR1 LGHNA and CDR2 YSLEER. V was trimmed by 0 bases and J by 4 bases, leaving 13 bases between them. The CDR3 loop spans 16 amino acids. The CDR3, as DNA: TGCGCCAGCAGCCAAGATGGGACTCCCGCGTACAATGAGCAGTTCTTC. Encoded protein: CASSQDGTPAYNEQFF.

The CDR3 here is CASITGGFPQETQYF. The DNA for the CDR3 is TGTGCCAGCATAACAGGAGGATTCCCTCAAGAGACCCAGTACTTC. J is TRBJ2-5 and V is TRBV2; perhaps D is TRBD1 or TRBD2 (5 bases each). The CDR3 contains 15 residues. Between the trimmed V and J ends, which lost 7 bases and 2 bases, there was a span of 17 bases. Germline V gene data show CDR1 as SNHLY and CDR2 as FYNNEI.

V and J are TRBV7-6 and TRBJ1-5; no firm D call. V was cut by 4 bases and J by 3 bases, with 4 bases left in between. The CDR3 is 12 residues long. Germline lookup yields CDR1 SGHVS and CDR2 FNYEAQ. CDR3 DNA: TGTGCCAGCAGCTCACCCAATCAGCCCCAGCATTTT. This codes for CASSSPNQPQHF.

The chain links TRBV7-9 to TRBJ2-7; 10 nucleotides match TRBD1. The CDR3 extends over 12 amino acids. J lost 9 bases, V lost 1 base, and 0 bases had no gene match. Per the germline V gene, CDR1 is SEHNR and CDR2 is FQNEAQ (reference sequence). The CDR3 loop is CASSLGTGGQYV. In nucleotides, the CDR3 is TGTGCCAGCAGCTTAGGGACAGGGGGGCAGTACGTC.

V is TRBV5-1 and J is TRBJ2-1; 9 nucleotides line up with TRBD2. V lost 2 bases to trimming and J lost 8 bases; unmatched junction nucleotides: 11. Per the germline V gene, CDR1 is SGHRS and CDR2 is YFSETQ. The CDR3 sequence is 16 residues long. The CDR3 DNA reads TGCGCCAGCAGCTTACCCAGCGGGGGGTCCGTAGATGAGCAGTTCTTC. This codes for CASSLPSGGSVDEQFF.